This T cell receptor beta chain was sequenced in a study of blood T cell repertoires in COVID-19. Study summary: The study drew acute and convalescent COVID-19 samples from the United States, Italy and Spain. The analysed material was cDNA or gDNA that came from T cells, B-cell-depleted T cells, or PBMCs.

Germline CDR1 reads MNHEY; CDR2 reads SVGEGT. V shed 2 bases and J shed 6 bases, with 17 bases lying between them. CDR3 length equals 16 residues. Authors' data handling: Estimated nucleated cell counts came from reference gene primer amplification. Profiled with immunoSEQ multiplex PCR; TCRdb holds only in-frame clones, not every one. V and J calls and clone size are copied from that table; D and trimming were computed from the DNA. Among more than 110,000 clones listed, about 90% were seen once. This TCR was recovered from a man aged 50 to 59 with active or convalescent COVID-19. J is TRBJ1-5 and V is TRBV6-2 or TRBV6-3; TRBD1 is a possible D gene (6 bases). The sample comprised peripheral blood. DNA of the CDR3: TGTGCCAGCAGTTACGGTCTGGACAGAAGGTTTCAGCCCCAGCATTTT. Translating it yields CASSYGLDRRFQPQHF.